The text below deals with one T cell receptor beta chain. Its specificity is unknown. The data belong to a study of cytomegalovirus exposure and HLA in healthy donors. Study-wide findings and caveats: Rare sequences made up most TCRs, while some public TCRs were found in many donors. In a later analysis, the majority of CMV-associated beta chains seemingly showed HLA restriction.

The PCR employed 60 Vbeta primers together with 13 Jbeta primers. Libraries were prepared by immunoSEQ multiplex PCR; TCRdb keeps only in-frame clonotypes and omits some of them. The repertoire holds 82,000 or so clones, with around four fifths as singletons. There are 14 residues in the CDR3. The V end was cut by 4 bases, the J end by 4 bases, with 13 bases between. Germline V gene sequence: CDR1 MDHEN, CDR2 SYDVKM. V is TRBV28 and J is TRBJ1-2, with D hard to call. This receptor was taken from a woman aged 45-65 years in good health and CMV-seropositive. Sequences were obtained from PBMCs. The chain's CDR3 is CASSSLTQLYGYTF. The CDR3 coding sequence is TGTGCCAGCAGTTCGCTGACACAACTCTATGGCTACACCTTC.